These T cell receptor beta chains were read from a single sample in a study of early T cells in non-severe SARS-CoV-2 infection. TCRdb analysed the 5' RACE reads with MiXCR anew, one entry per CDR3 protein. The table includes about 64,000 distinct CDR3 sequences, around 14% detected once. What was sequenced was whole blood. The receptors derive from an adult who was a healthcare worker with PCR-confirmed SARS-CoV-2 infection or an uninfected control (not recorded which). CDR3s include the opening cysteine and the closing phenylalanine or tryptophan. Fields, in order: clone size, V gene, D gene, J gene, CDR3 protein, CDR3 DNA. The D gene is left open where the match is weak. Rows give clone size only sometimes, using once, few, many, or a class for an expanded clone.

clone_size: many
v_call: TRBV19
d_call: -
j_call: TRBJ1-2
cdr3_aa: CASTPYQGGTSNYGYTF
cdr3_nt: TGTGCCAGTACCCCTTACCAGGGTGGCACCAGTAACTATGGCTACACCTTC

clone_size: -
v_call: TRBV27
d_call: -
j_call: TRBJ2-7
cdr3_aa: CASSLGRGSSYEQYF
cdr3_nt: TGTGCCAGCAGTTTAGGCAGGGGAAGCTCCTACGAGCAGTACTTC

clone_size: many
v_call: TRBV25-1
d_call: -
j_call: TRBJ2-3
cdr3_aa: CASSTQPSRGRTDTQYF
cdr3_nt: TGTGCCAGCAGTACCCAACCCAGTCGGGGGAGGACAGATACGCAGTATTTT

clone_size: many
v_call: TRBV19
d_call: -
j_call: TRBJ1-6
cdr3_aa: CASSPSGTATVSYNSPLHF
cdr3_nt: TGTGCCAGTAGTCCCTCAGGGACCGCAACAGTCTCCTATAATTCACCCCTCCACTTT

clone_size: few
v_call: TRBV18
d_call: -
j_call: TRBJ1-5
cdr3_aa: CASSPEGSQPQHF
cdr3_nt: TGTGCCAGCTCACCAGAGGGCTCCCAGCCCCAGCATTTT

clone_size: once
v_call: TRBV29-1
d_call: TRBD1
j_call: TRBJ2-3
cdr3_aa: CSAEGQATDTQYF
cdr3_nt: TGCAGCGCCGAGGGACAGGCCACAGATACGCAGTATTTT

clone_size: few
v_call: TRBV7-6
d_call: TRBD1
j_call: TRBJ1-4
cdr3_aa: CASSPIWTGRKTNEKLFF
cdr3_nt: TGTGCCAGCAGCCCGATTTGGACAGGGCGTAAAACTAATGAAAAACTGTTTTTT

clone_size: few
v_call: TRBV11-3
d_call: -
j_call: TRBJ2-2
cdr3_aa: CASSLDGPGELFF
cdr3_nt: TGTGCCAGCAGCTTAGATGGACCCGGGGAGCTGTTTTTT

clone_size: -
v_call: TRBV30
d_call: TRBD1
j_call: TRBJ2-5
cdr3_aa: CAWGQVQWAQYF
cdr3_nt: TGTGCCTGGGGACAGGTACAATGGGCCCAGTACTTC

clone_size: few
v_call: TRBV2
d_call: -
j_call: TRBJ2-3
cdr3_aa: CASSGLGGTDTQYF
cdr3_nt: TGTGCCAGCAGTGGACTAGGTGGCACAGATACGCAGTATTTT

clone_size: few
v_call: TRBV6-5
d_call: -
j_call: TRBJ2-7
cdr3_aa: CASSLEEEYEQYF
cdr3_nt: TGTGCCAGCAGTTTAGAGGAGGAATACGAGCAGTACTTC

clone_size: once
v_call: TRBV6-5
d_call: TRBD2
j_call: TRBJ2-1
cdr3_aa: CASKAGLYNEQFF
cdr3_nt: TGTGCCAGCAAAGCGGGGCTCTACAATGAGCAGTTCTTC

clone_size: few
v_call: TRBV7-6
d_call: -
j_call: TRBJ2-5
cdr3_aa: CASSLSPLGAETQYF
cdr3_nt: TGTGCCAGCAGCTTAAGCCCTTTAGGGGCAGAGACCCAGTACTTC

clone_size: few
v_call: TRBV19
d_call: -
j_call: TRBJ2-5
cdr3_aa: CASSLRLGETQYF
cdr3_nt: TGTGCCAGTAGCCTCCGACTAGGAGAGACCCAGTACTTC

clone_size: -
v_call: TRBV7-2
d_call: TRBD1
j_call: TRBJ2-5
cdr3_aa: CASSVRDSKETQYF
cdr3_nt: TGTGCCAGCAGCGTCCGGGACAGCAAAGAGACCCAGTACTTC

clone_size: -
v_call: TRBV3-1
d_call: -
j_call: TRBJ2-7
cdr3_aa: CASSHSGTAPYEQYF
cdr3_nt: TGTGCCAGCAGCCATAGCGGGACAGCTCCCTACGAGCAGTACTTC